What follows are 23 T cell receptor beta chains derived from one specimen sequenced in a study of T-cell memory formation after mild COVID-19 (dated by TCRdb to about 2021). Library preparation employed 5' RACE. Sequenced using an Illumina NovaSeq 6000. TCRdb reran the public reads through fastp at Q25 and MiXCR, keeping productive beta chains. Identical CDR3 protein sequences are pooled into one entry, listed with their most common genes and DNA. The sample yields approximately 260,000 distinct CDR3 sequences; over 15% were counted once. The ten largest make up about 4% of the sample. The sample taken for sequencing was PBMCs or a T cell subset sorted from them (not recorded which). All receptors come from a man younger than 35 who had mild COVID-19 (a few samples of this study predate the infection). The sample titles of this study are shuffled in the database, so cell type and time point are left out; the donor was told from shared clones.

The CDR3 here is CATTSLPGALNSPLHF. The CDR3 nucleotides read TGTGCCACCACCTCCCTCCCGGGGGCGCTTAATTCACCCCTCCACTTT. V gene TRBV2 combines with J gene TRBJ1-6; D is perhaps TRBD1 (6 bases). Trimming pared 10 bases from V and 6 bases from J, leaving 22 bases between. The CDR3 totals 16 residues. The germline gives CDR1 SNHLY, CDR2 FYNNEI.

This clonotype was counted a few times. The J gene is TRBJ1-6, the V gene TRBV7-2; D unresolved. V was clipped by 7 bases and J by 16 bases, with 23 bases between them. Per germline, CDR1 SGHTA and CDR2 FQGNSA. This CDR3 spans 14 amino acids. CDR3 coding DNA: TGTGCCAGCAACCCTAACCCCCAAGTCGGGCCGCTCCACTTT. Translation gives CASNPNPQVGPLHF.

The rearrangement joins TRBV7-8 to TRBJ2-5, with 7 bases lining up with TRBD1. Losses at the gene ends were 2 bases for V and 4 bases for J; bases not matched to a gene: 10. CDR3 length: 16 amino acids. CDR1 SGHVS and CDR2 FQNEAQ come from the germline V gene. The CDR3 loop is CASSLREGGPGETQYF. In DNA, the CDR3 is TGTGCCAGCAGCTTACGGGAAGGGGGCCCCGGAGAGACCCAGTACTTC.

V usage is TRBV20-1 and J usage is TRBJ2-1; 7 bases map to TRBD2. J was trimmed by 2 bases and V by 6 bases; bases with no gene match: 10. The CDR3 runs to 15 residues. Germline CDR1 and CDR2: DFQATT and SNEGSKA (reference sequence). CDR3 region: CSAPRAGVTYNEQFF. The CDR3 region has the DNA TGCAGTGCCCCGCGGGCGGGGGTAACCTACAATGAGCAGTTCTTC.

The chain combines TRBV14 with TRBJ2-6; D is ambiguous. The CDR3 extends over 15 amino acids. Germline CDR1 and CDR2: SGHDN and FVKESK. V lost 4 bases and J 10 bases, leaving 17 bases between the germline ends. CDR3 protein: CASSRGSSGENVLTF. The CDR3 bases are TGTGCCAGCAGCCGAGGAAGCTCTGGGGAAAACGTCCTGACTTTC.

V and J are TRBV7-8 and TRBJ2-3, with D possibly TRBD2 on 5 matching bases. The CDR3 contains 17 residues. Trimming cost V 1 base and J 2 bases, with 16 bases left between them. The germline CDR1 and CDR2 sequences are SGHVS and FQNEAQ. CDR3: CASSLGTWLAVTDTQYF. CDR3 nucleotide sequence: TGTGCCAGCAGCTTAGGAACTTGGCTAGCAGTCACAGATACGCAGTATTTT.

This clonotype was detected only a few times. V usage is TRBV6-2 or TRBV6-3 and J usage is TRBJ2-3; a possible D gene is TRBD1 (5 bases). This CDR3 contains 16 residues. V was trimmed by 3 bases and J by 2 bases, leaving 15 bases between them. Looked up from germline, CDR1 is MNHEY and CDR2 is SVGEGT. Written as DNA, the CDR3 is TGTGCCAGCAGTTATTGGGCCCCAGGGCCCACAGATACGCAGTATTTT. Amino acids: CASSYWAPGPTDTQYF.

This chain links TRBV20-1 with TRBJ2-2; D may be TRBD1 (6 bases). Trimming left V 5 bases short and J 6 bases short, with 16 bases between. There are 14 residues in the CDR3. Germline-derived CDR1 and CDR2 are DFQATT and SNEGSKA (reference sequence). CDR3 in DNA: TGCAGTGCTTACAGGGAAACTCTAGCCGGGGAGCTGTTTTTT. It translates to CSAYRETLAGELFF.

DNA of the CDR3: TGCGCCAGCAGCCCCCTTAAAGGTCCGGAGGACCCTCATGGCTACACCTTC. It translates to CASSPLKGPEDPHGYTF. The chain combines TRBV4-1 with TRBJ1-2; D gene ambiguous. CDR3 length: 17 residues. Trimming took 4 bases from V and 6 from J, leaving 24 bases between them. CDR1 and CDR2 from the germline V gene are MGHRA and YSYEKL.

In nucleotides, the CDR3 is TGTGCCTGGAGTGAACAGGTCGGCCAGGAAGCTTTCTTT. It is translated as CAWSEQVGQEAFF. The V call is TRBV30, the J call TRBJ1-1; weak D call: TRBD1 (5 bases). The CDR3 runs 13 residues. Germline V lookup: CDR1 GTSNPN, CDR2 SVGIG (reference sequence). Trimming removed 1 base from V and 8 bases from J, with 14 bases in between.

The chain carries TRBV5-1 and TRBJ1-5; D unclear. The germline gives CDR1 SGHRS, CDR2 YFSETQ. V lost 4 bases and J 1 base, leaving 12 bases between the germline ends. The CDR3 has 15 residues. The CDR3 protein is CASSLTPDSNQPQHF. For the CDR3, the DNA is TGCGCCAGCAGCCTAACACCCGACAGCAATCAGCCCCAGCATTTT.

The chain combines TRBV18 with TRBJ2-2; D may be TRBD1 (6 bases). This CDR3 comprises 17 residues. Germline V gene sequence: CDR1 KGHSH, CDR2 LQKENI. V was clipped by 1 base and J by 2 bases, with 14 bases between them. The CDR3 DNA follows: TGTGCCAGCTCACCACTTGATCAGGGGCTCAACACCGGGGAGCTGTTTTTT. Amino acids: CASSPLDQGLNTGELFF. The full variable domain, its missing parts supplied by reference TRBV18 and TRBJ2-2, is NAGVMQNPRHLVRRRGQEARLRCSPMKGHSHVYWYRQLPEEGLKFMVYLQKENIIDESGMPKERFSAEFPKEGPSILRIQQVVRGDSAAYFCASSPLDQGLNTGELFFGEGSRLTVL.

This chain links TRBV3-1 with TRBJ2-1; 7 bases line up with TRBD1. The ends lost 5 bases at V and 14 bases at J; junction bases unmatched: 9. CDR1 is LGHDT and CDR2 is YNNKEL in the germline V gene (reference sequence). The length of the CDR3 is 12 residues. CDR3 amino acids: CASSYNRDSKFF. The CDR3 nucleotides read TGTGCCAGCAGCTACAACCGGGACAGCAAGTTCTTC.

This chain links TRBV3-1 with TRBJ2-5; TRBD1 matches at 7 bases. Unmatched junction bases numbered 7, after V lost 1 base and J lost 5 bases. CDR1 and CDR2 (germline): LGHDT, YNNKEL (reference sequence). The CDR3 extends over 15 amino acids. CDR3 sequence: CASSQVSRGLETQYF. The CDR3 region has the DNA TGTGCCAGCAGCCAAGTAAGCAGGGGGTTGGAGACCCAGTACTTC.

This clonotype was counted only a few times. V and J are TRBV29-1 and TRBJ2-1; TRBD2 matches 14 bases. The J segment lost 10 bases and the V segment lost 6 bases, leaving 11 bases of the junction unmatched. Germline values: CDR1 SQVTM, CDR2 ANQGSEA. The CDR3 loop spans 15 amino acids. DNA of the CDR3: TGCAGCGTCGCCCCTCGACTAGCGGGGGGGAGAGAGCAGTTCTTC. Translated, it gives CSVAPRLAGGREQFF.

There are a few counts of this clonotype. This chain joins TRBV11-2 and TRBJ2-5; 7 positions agree with TRBD2. The ends lost 3 bases at V and 5 bases at J; junction bases unmatched: 9. The CDR3 runs to 15 residues. Germline V gene sequence: CDR1 SGHAT, CDR2 FQNNGV. The CDR3 region is CASSFSTSAGETQYF. CDR3 DNA sequence: TGTGCCAGCAGCTTTTCTACTAGCGCAGGGGAGACCCAGTACTTC.

This clonotype was observed a few times. V usage is TRBV7-9 and J usage is TRBJ2-7; D possibly corresponds to TRBD1 (6 bases). Trimming stripped 3 bases from V and 0 bases from J, with 12 bases between. Germline CDR1 and CDR2: SEHNR and FQNEAQ (reference sequence). This CDR3 has 15 amino acids. CDR3 in DNA: TGTGCCAGCAGCTTGGGCCAGGGGAGCTCCTACGAGCAGTACTTC. Amino acid sequence: CASSLGQGSSYEQYF.

In this sample, this clonotype turned up a few times. The chain combines TRBV5-1 with TRBJ2-5, with TRBD2 as a possible D gene (5 bases). Between the trimmed V and J ends, which lost 0 bases and 5 bases, there was a span of 14 bases. Germline lookup yields CDR1 SGHRS and CDR2 YFSETQ. The CDR3 is 15 amino acids. The CDR3 loop reads CASSLDRLGSETQYF. CDR3 DNA sequence: TGCGCCAGCAGCTTGGACCGTTTAGGGAGTGAGACCCAGTACTTC.

The rearrangement joins TRBV7-2 to TRBJ2-3, with 8 bases identical to TRBD2. Germline V gene sequence: CDR1 SGHTA, CDR2 FQGNSA. The CDR3 consists of 15 residues. Losses at the gene ends were 6 bases for V and 0 bases for J; bases not matched to a gene: 5. The CDR3 protein is CASRRLATSTDTQYF. The CDR3 DNA is TGTGCCAGCAGAAGACTAGCGACAAGCACAGATACGCAGTATTTT.

This clonotype was observed a few times. The rearrangement links TRBV5-1 to TRBJ2-3; the D is unclear. Trimming stripped 2 bases from V and 2 bases from J, with 9 bases between. This CDR3 is 14 amino acids long. Germline V gene data show CDR1 as SGHRS and CDR2 as YFSETQ. For the CDR3, the DNA is TGCGCCAGCAGCTTTAGGGCCTTCACAGATACGCAGTATTTT. Translated: CASSFRAFTDTQYF.

V gene TRBV28 combines with J gene TRBJ2-7, with 10 bases lining up with TRBD2. Germline assignment: CDR1 MDHEN and CDR2 SYDVKM. This CDR3 is built from 15 residues. J lost 7 bases, V lost 2 bases, and 8 bases had no gene match. CDR3: CASSLRAGGRGEQYV. The CDR3 DNA reads TGTGCCAGCAGTTTAAGAGCGGGAGGGAGGGGAGAGCAGTACGTC.

The V and J genes are TRBV5-1 and TRBJ2-7; TRBD1 aligns across 9 bases. V shed 4 bases, J shed 5 bases, and the junction held 7 bases outside the gene matches. This CDR3 has 14 amino acids. Germline CDR1 reads SGHRS; CDR2 reads YFSETQ. CDR3 protein: CASSGTGQGNEQYF. The CDR3 DNA sequence: TGCGCCAGCAGCGGAACGGGACAGGGTAACGAGCAGTACTTC.

This chain connects TRBV6-5 to TRBJ2-1; 12 bases map to TRBD2. J gave up 4 bases and V 6 bases, and 19 bases lay outside the gene matches. This CDR3 is 20 amino acids long. Germline loops: CDR1 MNHEY, CDR2 SVGAGI. The CDR3: CASSHPASGGDHPYYNEQFF. As DNA, the CDR3 is TGTGCCAGCAGCCACCCAGCTAGCGGGGGGGACCACCCCTATTACAATGAGCAGTTCTTC.